The following is a TCR beta chain sequence with its context. As yet, its antigen is unknown. This sample was taken from a study of T cell responses to AZD1222 COVID-19 vaccine. Measured with immunoSEQ multiplex PCR; TCRdb has only the in-frame clones, and not every one. This sample has some 150,000 clones, with 70% to 90% found just once. The study's findings and limits: Vaccine-associated CD4 TCRs ranged over spike, dominating at 160-218 and 743-854. Only five to seven AZD1222 recipients were seropositive at baseline. Donors were mostly white British, more females; clonal diversity possibly underestimated.

Second doses were pooled across both intervals (about 4 or about 12 weeks). This receptor was obtained from an adult who received the AZD1222 COVID-19 vaccine. This specimen consisted of peripheral blood, obtained 28 days after the second AZD1222 dose.

The CDR3 region is CASSEDAGATGELFF. In DNA, the CDR3 is TGTGCCAGCAGTGAAGACGCAGGGGCAACCGGGGAGCTGTTTTTT. The chain is built from TRBV6-4 and TRBJ2-2, with D perhaps matching TRBD1 (6 bases). The V and J ends lost 3 bases and 5 bases respectively, with 13 bases between them. This CDR3 contains 15 residues. Germline CDR1 is MRHNA and CDR2 is SNTAGT.